Listed here are 22 T cell receptor beta chains from one sample, sequenced in a study of monozygotic twins with inflammatory bowel disease. After re-calling the 5' RACE reads, TCRdb lists one entry per CDR3 protein, DNA absent. The sample totals 200,000 to 250,000 distinct CDR3 sequences. Sequenced material: blood. These receptors were collected from a human donor with ulcerative colitis or Crohn's disease, or a healthy co-twin of an affected twin (not recorded which).

The CDR3 region is CASSLDGSSGGTQYF. This chain links TRBV7-9 with TRBJ2-5; as DNA is missing, the TRBD1 call by TCRdb cannot be tested. CDR3 size: 15 residues. CDR1 and CDR2 from the germline V gene are SEHNR and FQNEAQ (reference sequence).

This chain links TRBV19 with TRBJ1-5; TCRdb's D call, TRBD1, is unchecked because there is no DNA. There are 17 residues in the CDR3. Germline V gene sequence: CDR1 LNHDA, CDR2 SQIVND (reference sequence). CDR3 residues: CASQDRGSHRGNQPQHF.

The genes are TRBV20-1 and TRBJ2-1; as DNA is missing, the TRBD2 call by TCRdb cannot be tested. The CDR3 consists of 14 residues. CDR1 and CDR2 from the germline V gene are DFQATT and SNEGSKA (reference sequence). CDR3 protein: CSANRLVPSNEQFF.

The genes are TRBV7-8 and TRBJ1-6; TCRdb's D call, TRBD1, is unchecked because there is no DNA. The CDR3 contains 15 residues. CDR1 and CDR2 (germline): SGHVS, FQNEAQ. The CDR3 sequence: CASSLTTAPNSPLHF.

V and J are TRBV7-2 and TRBJ2-7. Germline V gene sequence: CDR1 SGHTA, CDR2 FQGNSA. This CDR3 is built from 14 residues. CDR3 amino acids: CASSLGIDHYEQYF.

The chain carries TRBV5-1 and TRBJ2-2; TCRdb lists TRBD1, though no DNA is available to test this call. This CDR3 is 17 amino acids long. Germline-derived CDR1 and CDR2 are SGHRS and YFSETQ. The CDR3 is CASSSYVPGQGTGELFF.

CDR3 loop: CATSRQTSGGAGRTDTQYF. The V gene is TRBV15, the J gene TRBJ2-3; TCRdb picks TRBD2, but there is no DNA to check that call. Germline V CDR1 and CDR2: LNHNV, YYDKDF (reference sequence). The CDR3 is 19 residues long.

This rearrangement joins TRBV27 to TRBJ2-2. Germline-derived CDR1 and CDR2 are MNHEY and SMNVEV (reference sequence). The CDR3 runs to 16 residues. CDR3 amino acids: CASSLRQTANTGELFF.

Here the CDR3 reads CATAPKPSGALGGANVLTF. The chain employs TRBV4-1 and TRBJ2-6; the TCRdb call, TRBD1, lacks DNA for checking. The CDR3 sequence is 19 residues long. Germline CDR1 and CDR2: MGHRA and YSYEKL.

CDR3 region: CASSRTSGREAFF. V and J are TRBV12-3 or TRBV12-4 and TRBJ1-1. This CDR3 spans 13 amino acids.

This chain links TRBV7-2 with TRBJ2-2. CDR3 length: 14 amino acids. CDR1 and CDR2 from the germline V gene are SGHTA and FQGNSA. CDR3 sequence reads: CASSLTTSAGELFF.

The chain combines TRBV18 with TRBJ2-2. The CDR3 spans 14 residues. Germline V gives CDR1 KGHSH, CDR2 LQKENI. CDR3 region: CASSPGANTGELFF.

The chain joins TRBV3-1 to TRBJ2-1. Germline V gene lookup returns CDR1 LGHDT and CDR2 YNNKEL (reference sequence). The CDR3 length is 15 residues. This chain's CDR3 is CASSQELTSYNEQFF.

The chain combines TRBV7-6 with TRBJ2-5; lacking DNA, the TRBD2 call made by TCRdb goes unchecked. There are 14 residues in the CDR3. The germline CDR1 and CDR2 sequences are SGHVS and FNYEAQ. The CDR3 here is CASYGGSPQETQYF.

The J gene is TRBJ1-1, the V gene TRBV12-3 or TRBV12-4; TCRdb picks TRBD1, but there is no DNA to check that call. There are 14 residues in the CDR3. CDR3 in amino acids: CASSSQDTNTEAFF.

This sequence joins TRBV18 and TRBJ2-7; TCRdb's D call of TRBD1 is untestable without DNA. Germline V gives CDR1 KGHSH, CDR2 LQKENI. There are 17 residues in the CDR3. CDR3 sequence reads: CASSPSVRGPSSYEQYF.

V and J are TRBV12-3 or TRBV12-4 and TRBJ1-2; checking the TCRdb D call of TRBD1 is not possible without DNA. The CDR3 is 13 amino acids. CDR3 sequence reads: CASSFSGSYGYTF.

The V and J genes are TRBV7-9 and TRBJ1-6. The CDR3 has 13 amino acids. The germline CDR1 and CDR2 sequences are SEHNR and FQNEAQ (reference sequence). CDR3 region: CASSLTLNSPLHF.

The chain links TRBV6-1 to TRBJ2-7; the TCRdb call, TRBD1, lacks DNA for checking. This CDR3 comprises 16 residues. Germline V CDR1 and CDR2: MNHNS, SASEGT. The chain's CDR3 is CASRTQATGSSYEQYF.

The genes are TRBV25-1 and TRBJ1-6; TCRdb's D call of TRBD1 is untestable without DNA. CDR3 length equals 15 residues. From germline, CDR1 is MGHDK and CDR2 SYGVNS. CDR3 sequence reads: CASSVREGYNSPLHF.

The chain recombines TRBV3-1 with TRBJ2-5; as DNA is missing, the TRBD2 call by TCRdb cannot be tested. The CDR3 totals 17 residues. CDR1 and CDR2 (germline): LGHDT, YNNKEL (reference sequence). This chain's CDR3 is CASSQEAGGPSHETQYF.

The genes are TRBV7-2 and TRBJ2-3; TCRdb returns TRBD1, unconfirmable since there is no DNA. Germline values: CDR1 SGHTA, CDR2 FQGNSA. The CDR3 is made up of 17 amino acids. The CDR3 sequence: CASSHRTRGAGTDTQYF. Supplemented by reference TRBV7-2 and TRBJ2-3, the full variable domain reads GAGVSQSPSNKVTEKGKDVELRCDPISGHTALYWYRQSLGQGLEFLIYFQGNSAPDKSGLPSDRFSAERTGGSVSTLTIQRTQQEDSAVYLCASSHRTRGAGTDTQYFGPGTRLTVL.